Below are 20 T cell receptor beta chains sequenced from a single sample in a study of T-cell reconstitution after alpha-beta-depleted transplantation in children. Preparation of the TCRbeta library used unique molecular identifiers. TCRdb reprocessed the PCR reads via MiXCR and lists one record per CDR3 protein. Of hundreds of thousands of distinct CDR3 sequences detected, around a sixth appear once; the ten largest clones hold approximately 1.1%. This sample comprised PBMCs from the stem cell graft donor, obtained from the stem cell graft. The source of these receptors is a human donor who donated a stem cell graft to a child with acute myeloid leukemia.

V and J are TRBV15 and TRBJ2-1; D gene ambiguous. The V gene's germline CDR1 is LNHNV and CDR2 YYDKDF (reference sequence). The length of the CDR3 is 12 residues. V lost 1 base and J 12 bases, leaving 10 bases between the germline ends. CDR3 amino acids: CATSRALGSQFF. The CDR3 DNA is TGTGCCACCAGCAGAGCTCTAGGTTCGCAGTTCTTC.

This clonotype was found many times. The chain couples TRBV10-3 to TRBJ2-7; weak D call: TRBD1 (7 bases). Germline V gene lookup returns CDR1 ENHRY and CDR2 SYGVKD. V dropped 6 bases and J dropped 1 base, with 13 bases sitting between them. The CDR3 is 14 residues long. The chain's CDR3 is CAIREGQPSYEQYV. The CDR3, as DNA: TGTGCCATCAGGGAGGGACAGCCATCCTACGAGCAGTACGTC.

The chain has TRBV6-5 and TRBJ1-2; possible D gene TRBD1, 5 bases. Germline V gives CDR1 MNHEY, CDR2 SVGAGI. Trimming removed 2 bases at V and 4 bases at J, with 8 bases between. The CDR3 is 13 residues long. For the CDR3, the DNA is TGTGCCAGCAGTTACCAGGGAACCTATGGCTACACCTTC. Translation: CASSYQGTYGYTF.

This chain uses TRBV4-3 with TRBJ2-3; D is possibly TRBD1 or TRBD2 (6 bases each). Between the trimmed V and J ends, which lost 6 bases and 5 bases, there was a span of 21 bases. This CDR3 region has 16 residues. The germline gives CDR1 LGHNA, CDR2 YSLEER. The CDR3 sequence is CASSPSWGAKGDTQYF. The DNA of the CDR3 is TGCGCCAGCAGTCCAAGTTGGGGGGCGAAGGGAGATACGCAGTATTTT.

This clonotype was seen more than once but under ten times. The CDR3 sequence is CSVGHGQFEQYF. CDR3 DNA sequence: TGCAGCGTCGGACACGGACAGTTTGAGCAGTACTTC. J is TRBJ2-7 and V is TRBV29-1, with a tentative D call TRBD1 (6 bases). V gave up 6 bases and J gave up 7 bases, with 16 bases separating them. Germline V gene sequence: CDR1 SQVTM, CDR2 ANQGSEA. This CDR3 has 12 residues.

The rearrangement links TRBV7-9 to TRBJ1-5; maybe TRBD1 (6 bases). The CDR3 length is 16 residues. The V end was cut by 5 bases, the J end by 0 bases, with 14 bases between. Looked up from germline, CDR1 is SEHNR and CDR2 is FQNEAQ (reference sequence). The CDR3 reads CASSPSGQYSNQPQHF. Written as DNA, the CDR3 is TGTGCCAGCAGCCCTAGTGGACAGTATAGCAATCAGCCCCAGCATTTT.

This clonotype was found many times. The genes are TRBV20-1 and TRBJ2-4; tentatively, D is TRBD1 (6 bases). The CDR3 spans 12 residues. The germline V gene has CDR1 DFQATT and CDR2 SNEGSKA (reference sequence). Trimming removed 5 bases from V and 4 bases from J, with 9 bases in between. CDR3 nucleotides: TGCAGTGCTTCTACAGGGAAAAACATTCAGTACTTC. Its protein is CSASTGKNIQYF.

This clonotype was seen only a few times. V and J are TRBV4-1 and TRBJ1-2; D perhaps matches TRBD1 (6 bases). The germline CDR1 and CDR2 sequences are MGHRA and YSYEKL. V gave up 2 bases and J gave up 5 bases, with 12 bases separating them. The CDR3 runs to 14 residues. The CDR3 loop is CASSQQGMGYGYTF. In nucleotides, the CDR3 is TGCGCCAGCAGCCAACAGGGGATGGGATATGGCTACACCTTC.

The chain carries TRBV6-1 and TRBJ1-1; TRBD1 aligns across 8 bases. Per the germline V gene, CDR1 is MNHNS and CDR2 is SASEGT. V gave up 6 bases and J gave up 5 bases; unmatched junction bases: 8. The CDR3 is 14 amino acids. As DNA, the CDR3 is TGTGCCAGCAGCAAGACAGGGGTGTTGACTGAAGCTTTCTTT. Translated: CASSKTGVLTEAFF.

The rearrangement joins TRBV7-6 to TRBJ2-1; 10 nucleotides align to TRBD1. CDR3 length equals 15 residues. The ends lost 5 bases at V and 3 bases at J; junction bases unmatched: 4. CDR1 and CDR2 from the germline V gene are SGHVS and FNYEAQ. The CDR3, as DNA: TGTGCCAGCAGCCAGACAGGGGGCCTCTACAATGAGCAGTTCTTC. Translating gives CASSQTGGLYNEQFF. Looking up the rest from reference TRBV7-6 and TRBJ2-1 gives the full variable domain: GAGVSQSPRYKVTKRGQDVALRCDPISGHVSLYWYRQALGQGPEFLTYFNYEAQQDKSGLPNDRFSAERPEGSISTLTIQRTEQRDSAMYRCASSQTGGLYNEQFFGPGTRLTVL.

Notes on this clonotype: A much larger clone lies one base from this, so it may be a read error. The chain recombines TRBV5-6 with TRBJ2-3, with TRBD2 as a possible D gene (6 bases). The V gene's germline CDR1 is SGHDT and CDR2 YYEEEE. V lost 1 base, J lost 3 bases, and 12 bases lay in between. This CDR3 region has 15 residues. For the CDR3, the DNA is TGTGCCAGCAGCTTGAGACGGGGGTTTACAGATACGCAGTATTTT. Its translation: CASSLRRGFTDTQYF.

This clonotype was detected ten times or more. The rearrangement links TRBV20-1 to TRBJ1-1; TRBD1 matches at 7 bases. The junction had 4 bases not matched to a gene; V was cut back by 1 base and J by 2 bases. The CDR3 length is 14 residues. Germline values: CDR1 DFQATT, CDR2 SNEGSKA (reference sequence). CDR3 region: CSARVGQVNTEAFF. The CDR3 DNA follows: TGCAGTGCTAGAGTAGGACAGGTCAACACTGAAGCTTTCTTT.

This clonotype was observed at least ten times. The chain employs TRBV4-3 and TRBJ2-3, with no clear D. The germline CDR1 and CDR2 sequences are LGHNA and YSLEER. This CDR3 is built from 15 residues. With 0 bases removed from V and 2 bases from J, the gap between germline ends came to 9 bases. This chain's CDR3 is CASSQDRDFTDTQYF. CDR3 DNA: TGCGCCAGCAGCCAAGATCGAGACTTCACAGATACGCAGTATTTT.

This clonotype came up many times. The rearrangement uses TRBV20-1 and TRBJ2-7; 8 bases are a match to TRBD1. CDR1 and CDR2 from the germline V gene are DFQATT and SNEGSKA (reference sequence). J lost 1 base, V lost 6 bases, and 5 bases had no gene match. The CDR3 is made up of 13 amino acids. CDR3 residues: CSARTGLSYEQYV. DNA for the CDR3: TGCAGTGCAAGGACAGGGCTATCCTACGAGCAGTACGTC.

The chain couples TRBV5-1 to TRBJ1-5; unclear D gene. CDR1 is SGHRS and CDR2 is YFSETQ in the germline V gene. V was trimmed by 4 bases and J by 6 bases, leaving 11 bases between them. This CDR3 has 13 residues. CDR3 sequence reads: CASSPEGTQPQHF. The CDR3 DNA reads TGCGCCAGCAGCCCGGAGGGTACTCAGCCCCAGCATTTT.

This clonotype was seen many times. This chain joins TRBV7-2 and TRBJ2-1; tentative D call: TRBD2 (5 bases). The CDR3 is 14 residues long. Germline-derived CDR1 and CDR2 are SGHTA and FQGNSA. V was pared by 3 bases and J by 3 bases, with 9 bases between. The CDR3 region has the DNA TGTGCCAGCAGCTTCGGAGGCCTCTACAATGAGCAGTTCTTC. The encoded protein is CASSFGGLYNEQFF.

This clonotype was counted at least ten times. This rearrangement joins TRBV7-8 to TRBJ2-1; the match to TRBD1 covers 10 bases. CDR3 size: 15 residues. Germline CDR1 reads SGHVS; CDR2 reads FQNEAQ. Germline trimming cut 2 bases from V and 7 bases from J; bases unmatched to any gene: 5. The CDR3 region is CASSLYGQGGNEQFF. The DNA for the CDR3 is TGTGCCAGCAGCTTATATGGACAGGGGGGGAATGAGCAGTTCTTC.

The chain joins TRBV18 to TRBJ2-7, with 7 bases that match TRBD2. V gave up 6 bases and J gave up 2 bases; unmatched junction bases: 7. The CDR3 covers 14 residues. Germline CDR1 KGHSH, CDR2 LQKENI. CDR3 region: CASSWEGGAYEQYF. The CDR3 nucleotides read TGTGCCAGCTCCTGGGAGGGAGGCGCCTACGAGCAGTACTTC.

This clonotype has ten or more counts. The chain joins TRBV7-6 to TRBJ2-5; D call uncertain. This CDR3 is 14 amino acids long. V was cut by 2 bases and J by 5 bases, with 12 bases left in between. Looked up from germline, CDR1 is SGHVS and CDR2 is FNYEAQ. CDR3 amino acids: CASSLTSSRETQYF. The CDR3 DNA is TGTGCCAGCAGCTTAACGAGTTCGCGGGAGACCCAGTACTTC.

This clonotype was seen repeatedly, ten times or more. The gene calls are TRBV20-1 and TRBJ1-1; possibly TRBD1 for D (5 bases). The ends were cut back, 6 bases at V and 3 bases at J, with 17 bases in the middle. Per the germline V gene, CDR1 is DFQATT and CDR2 is SNEGSKA (reference sequence). This CDR3 comprises 14 residues. This chain's CDR3 is CSAGEPDRDTEAFF. The DNA of the CDR3 is TGCAGTGCAGGGGAGCCAGACAGAGACACTGAAGCTTTCTTT.